Listed here are 16 T cell receptor beta chains from one sample, sequenced in a study of CD8+ T cells in alopecia areata. RNA extraction and reverse transcription yielded cDNA as sequencing template. TCRdb's table, derived via immunoSEQ multiplex PCR, lists solely in-frame clones and lacks some. This repertoire shows more than 90,000 clones, 60% found once; its top ten account for about 17%. The treatment is: oral pan-JAK inhibitor, 5-10 mg twice daily. This sample comprised CD8+ T cells sorted from blood, obtained at week 56, from a patient treated with tofacitinib. Receptor source: a human donor with alopecia areata.

This chain connects TRBV5-6 to TRBJ1-1; D unresolved. The V and J ends lost 2 bases and 5 bases respectively, with 4 bases between them. This CDR3 comprises 11 residues. The germline gives CDR1 SGHDT, CDR2 YYEEEE. CDR3 nucleotides: TGTGCCAGCAGCTTAGTGACTGAAGCTTTCTTT. Amino acid sequence: CASSLVTEAFF.

The chain carries TRBV10-3 and TRBJ1-4; D ambiguous. This CDR3 is built from 15 residues. Deletions cut 2 bases from V and 8 bases from J, with 15 bases between. Germline V lookup: CDR1 ENHRY, CDR2 SYGVKD. The CDR3 nucleotides read TGTGCCATCAGTGAGGGCCGGGAACTCCCGGAAAAACTGTTTTTT. Protein product: CAISEGRELPEKLFF.

V is TRBV10-1 and J is TRBJ1-2, with D uncertain. Trimming took off 11 bases at V and 6 bases at J, with 10 bases between the two ends. Germline V gene lookup returns CDR1 WNHNN and CDR2 SYGVQD (reference sequence). CDR3 length: 10 amino acids. The CDR3 bases are TGCGCCTGGCGATCCAATGGCTACACCTTC. It encodes CAWRSNGYTF.

The chain carries TRBV20-1 and TRBJ1-2; D is perhaps TRBD1 (5 bases). V was trimmed by 6 bases and J by 11 bases, leaving 16 bases between them. Germline V gene lookup returns CDR1 DFQATT and CDR2 SNEGSKA (reference sequence). This CDR3 comprises 11 residues. CDR3 nucleotide sequence: TGCAGTGCAGCGACAGAGCTAGGGTACACCTTC. Translated, it gives CSAATELGYTF.

The chain carries TRBV6-1 and TRBJ1-4; D might be TRBD1 (6 bases). Trimming removed 6 bases at V and 7 bases at J, with 15 bases between. The CDR3 is made up of 14 amino acids. The germline V gene has CDR1 MNHNS and CDR2 SASEGT. The CDR3 coding sequence is TGTGCCAGCAGCCTACAGGGACCTGTTGAAAAACTGTTTTTT. This translates into CASSLQGPVEKLFF.

This clone occurred a few times. This rearrangement joins TRBV25-1 to TRBJ1-1, with TRBD1 as a possible D gene (5 bases). The CDR3 is 15 amino acids. The germline CDR1 and CDR2 sequences are MGHDK and SYGVNS. V was pared by 4 bases and J by 4 bases, with 16 bases between. CDR3 sequence (DNA): TGTGCCAGCAGTGGAGGCAGGGAAATGGTCACTGAAGCTTTCTTT. It is translated as CASSGGREMVTEAFF.

This clone was counted a few times. The chain couples TRBV7-9 to TRBJ2-5, with unresolved D. The CDR3 has 13 amino acids. V was shortened by 2 bases and J by 2 bases, with 6 bases between the two germline ends. Germline V gives CDR1 SEHNR, CDR2 FQNEAQ (reference sequence). The DNA of the CDR3 is TGTGCCAGCAGCTTATATCAACAAGAGACCCAGTACTTC. Translating gives CASSLYQQETQYF.

The CDR3 nucleotides are TGTGCCAGCAGCCCAGGGGGGCATGGCAACGAGCAGTACTTC. Protein sequence: CASSPGGHGNEQYF. The rearrangement uses TRBV7-1 and TRBJ2-7; D possibly corresponds to TRBD1 (7 bases). TRBV7-1 is an open reading frame, and its role is uncertain. Trimming pared 5 bases from V and 5 bases from J, leaving 16 bases between. The CDR3 loop spans 14 amino acids.

This clone was seen a handful of times. The V gene is TRBV5-5, the J gene TRBJ2-2, with 7 bases matching TRBD1. This CDR3 spans 14 amino acids. Germline V lookup: CDR1 SGHKS, CDR2 YYEKEE (reference sequence). The V gene end was trimmed by 4 bases and the J gene end by 6 bases; junction bases not matched to a gene: 6. The CDR3 here is CASSPRQGPGELFF. The CDR3 region has the DNA TGTGCCAGCAGCCCAAGACAGGGACCCGGGGAGCTGTTTTTT.

The V and J genes are TRBV9 and TRBJ2-3, with D possibly TRBD1 on 6 matching bases. Trimming removed 1 base from V and 6 bases from J, with 21 bases in between. Germline CDR1 is SGDLS and CDR2 is YYNGEE. This CDR3 is 17 amino acids long. The CDR3 coding sequence is TGTGCCAGCAGCGTAAAGACAGGTCACACGTATGCGGATACGCAGTATTTT. Encoded protein: CASSVKTGHTYADTQYF.

This chain connects TRBV12-5 to TRBJ1-1; a possible D gene is TRBD1 (5 bases). The CDR3 loop spans 16 amino acids. From germline, CDR1 is LGHNT and CDR2 FRNRAP. The germline V and J ends were trimmed by 2 bases and 3 bases, with 16 bases remaining between them. CDR3 nucleotide sequence: TGTGCTAGTGGTTTGCGGCTCCGGGACGGATACACTGAAGCTTTCTTT. Amino acid sequence: CASGLRLRDGYTEAFF.

The gene calls are TRBV12-5 and TRBJ1-2, with D perhaps TRBD1 (5 bases). V shed 7 bases and J shed 6 bases, with 27 bases lying between them. CDR1 is LGHNT, CDR2 FRNRAP, per germline. The CDR3 totals 17 residues. CDR3 sequence (DNA): TGTGCTAGTGACCTAGGTTTGGCCTCGCCACAGGACCATGGCTACACCTTC. It codes for CASDLGLASPQDHGYTF.

V usage is TRBV14 and J usage is TRBJ2-4, with 7 bases identical to TRBD2. The CDR3 has 16 amino acids. The germline CDR1 and CDR2 sequences are SGHDN and FVKESK. The V gene end was trimmed by 2 bases and the J gene end by 0 bases; junction bases not matched to a gene: 4. CDR3 nucleotides: TGTGCCAGCAGCCAACGGGGAGGGCCAGCCAAAAACATTCAGTACTTC. Translated: CASSQRGGPAKNIQYF.

This chain uses TRBV4-1 with TRBJ2-7, with TRBD1 matching over 7 bases. V was pared by 4 bases and J by 2 bases, with 8 bases of the junction left unmatched. The CDR3 length is 15 residues. The V gene's germline CDR1 is MGHRA and CDR2 YSYEKL. The CDR3 is CASSPRDSPTYEQYF. The CDR3 DNA sequence: TGCGCCAGCAGCCCCCGGGACAGCCCTACCTACGAGCAGTACTTC.

The chain employs TRBV5-1 and TRBJ1-3; D remains unclear. Trimming removed 0 bases from V and 4 bases from J, with 14 bases in between. In germline, CDR1 is SGHRS, CDR2 YFSETQ. There are 16 residues in the CDR3. CDR3 bases: TGCGCCAGCAGCTTGGATCTAGTAGGGCCCGGAAACACCATATATTTT. It is translated as CASSLDLVGPGNTIYF.

This clone came up a few times. The chain employs TRBV7-9 and TRBJ2-7; tentative D call: TRBD2 (6 bases). The germline V gene encodes CDR1 SEHNR and CDR2 FQNEAQ (reference sequence). The V end lost 7 bases, the J end lost 6 bases, and 10 bases lay between the germline ends. This CDR3 region has 11 residues. The DNA for the CDR3 is TGTGCCAGCACCATCGGGAGCGAGCAGTACTTC. Translating gives CASTIGSEQYF. The variable domain in full, with the rest retrieved from reference TRBV7-9 and TRBJ2-7, is DTGVSQNPRHKITKRGQNVTFRCDPISEHNRLYWYRQTLGQGPEFLTYFQNEAQLEKSRLLSDRFSAERPKGSFSTLEIQRTEQGDSAMYLCASTIGSEQYFGPGTRLTVT.